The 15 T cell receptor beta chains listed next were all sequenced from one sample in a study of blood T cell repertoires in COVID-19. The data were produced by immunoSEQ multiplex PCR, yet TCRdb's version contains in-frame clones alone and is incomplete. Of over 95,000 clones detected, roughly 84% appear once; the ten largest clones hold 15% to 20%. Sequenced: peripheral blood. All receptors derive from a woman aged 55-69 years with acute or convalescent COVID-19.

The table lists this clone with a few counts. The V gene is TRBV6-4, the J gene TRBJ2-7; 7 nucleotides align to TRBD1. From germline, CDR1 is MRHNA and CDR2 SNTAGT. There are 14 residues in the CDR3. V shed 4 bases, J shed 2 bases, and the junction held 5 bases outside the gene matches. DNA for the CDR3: TGTGCCAGCAGTGTGGACAGGACCCCCTACGAGCAGTACTTC. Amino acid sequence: CASSVDRTPYEQYF.

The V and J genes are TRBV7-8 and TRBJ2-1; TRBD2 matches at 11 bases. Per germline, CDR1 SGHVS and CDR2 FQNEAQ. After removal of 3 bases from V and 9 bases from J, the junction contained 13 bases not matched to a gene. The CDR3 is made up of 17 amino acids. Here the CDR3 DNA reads TGTGCCAGCAGCTTCTCAACTTCGACTAGCGGGGCATCTGAGCAGTTCTTC. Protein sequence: CASSFSTSTSGASEQFF. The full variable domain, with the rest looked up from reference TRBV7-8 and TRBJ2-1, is GAGVSQSPRYKVAKRGQDVALRCDPISGHVSLFWYQQALGQGPEFLTYFQNEAQLDKSGLPSDRFFAERPEGSVSTLKIQRTQQEDSAVYLCASSFSTSTSGASEQFFGPGTRLTVL.

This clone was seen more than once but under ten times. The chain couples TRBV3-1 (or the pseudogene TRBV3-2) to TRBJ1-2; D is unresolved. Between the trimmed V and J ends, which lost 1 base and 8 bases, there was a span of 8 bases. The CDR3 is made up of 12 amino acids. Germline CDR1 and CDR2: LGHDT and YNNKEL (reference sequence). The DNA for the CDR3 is TGTGCCAGCAGCCAAGGAGGTCTAGGCTACACCTTC. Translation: CASSQGGLGYTF.

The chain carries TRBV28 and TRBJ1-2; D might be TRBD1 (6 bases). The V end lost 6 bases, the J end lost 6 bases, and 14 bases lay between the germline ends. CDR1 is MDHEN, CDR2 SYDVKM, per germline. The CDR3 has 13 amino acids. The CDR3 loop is CASRYWGGNGYTF. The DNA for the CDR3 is TGTGCCAGCAGGTACTGGGGGGGCAATGGCTACACCTTC.

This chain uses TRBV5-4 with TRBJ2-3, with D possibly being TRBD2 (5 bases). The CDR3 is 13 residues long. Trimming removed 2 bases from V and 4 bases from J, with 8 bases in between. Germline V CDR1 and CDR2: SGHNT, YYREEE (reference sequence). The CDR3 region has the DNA TGTGCCAGCAGCTTACTAGTGTCAGATACGCAGTATTTT. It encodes CASSLLVSDTQYF.

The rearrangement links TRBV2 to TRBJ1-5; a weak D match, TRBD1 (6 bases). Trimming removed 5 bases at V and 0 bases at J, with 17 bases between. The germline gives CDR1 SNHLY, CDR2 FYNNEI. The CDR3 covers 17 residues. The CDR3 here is CASSLGGAPYSNQPQHF. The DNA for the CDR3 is TGTGCCAGCAGTCTAGGGGGGGCACCTTATAGCAATCAGCCCCAGCATTTT.

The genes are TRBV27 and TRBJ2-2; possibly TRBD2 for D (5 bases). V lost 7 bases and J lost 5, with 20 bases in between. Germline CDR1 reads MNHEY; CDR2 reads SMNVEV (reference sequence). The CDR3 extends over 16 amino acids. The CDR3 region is CASKPLFTGETGELFF. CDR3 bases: TGTGCCAGCAAGCCGCTCTTTACCGGGGAGACCGGGGAGCTGTTTTTT.

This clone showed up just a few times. The CDR3 DNA follows: TGCGCCAGCAGCCCGGGACAGCCCCAAGAGACCCAGTACTTC. Amino acid sequence: CASSPGQPQETQYF. The V call is TRBV5-1, the J call TRBJ2-5, with 7 nucleotides matching TRBD1. The CDR3 totals 14 residues. The J segment lost 1 base and the V segment lost 4 bases, leaving 4 bases of the junction unmatched. Germline V lookup: CDR1 SGHRS, CDR2 YFSETQ.

Written as DNA, the CDR3 is TGTGCCAGCAGTGTCGGGGGTCCAAGCACTGAAGCTTTCTTT. Translating it yields CASSVGGPSTEAFF. The chain links TRBV2 to TRBJ1-1, with a possible D match to TRBD1 (5 bases). The CDR3 length is 14 residues. The V gene lost 4 bases and the J gene lost 4 bases, with 13 bases spanning the gap. Germline V gives CDR1 SNHLY, CDR2 FYNNEI.

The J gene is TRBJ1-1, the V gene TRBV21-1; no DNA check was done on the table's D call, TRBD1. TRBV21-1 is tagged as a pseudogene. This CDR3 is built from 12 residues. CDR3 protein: CAFLWHNTEAFF. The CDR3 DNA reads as TGTGCCTTCCTGTGGCACAACACTGAAGCTTTCTTT.

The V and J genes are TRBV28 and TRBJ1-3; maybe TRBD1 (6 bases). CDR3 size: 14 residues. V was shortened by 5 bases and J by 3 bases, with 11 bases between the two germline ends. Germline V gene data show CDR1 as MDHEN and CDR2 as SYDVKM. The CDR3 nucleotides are TGTGCCAGCAGTCGGGACAACAGTGGAAACACCATATATTTT. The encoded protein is CASSRDNSGNTIYF.

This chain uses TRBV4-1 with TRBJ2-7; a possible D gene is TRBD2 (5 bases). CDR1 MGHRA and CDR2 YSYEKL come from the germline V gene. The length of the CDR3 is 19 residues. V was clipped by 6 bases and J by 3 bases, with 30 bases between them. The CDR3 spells CASREREVRGRGIRYEQYF. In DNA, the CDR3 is TGCGCCAGCAGGGAACGCGAAGTCAGAGGCAGAGGGATCCGCTACGAGCAGTACTTC.

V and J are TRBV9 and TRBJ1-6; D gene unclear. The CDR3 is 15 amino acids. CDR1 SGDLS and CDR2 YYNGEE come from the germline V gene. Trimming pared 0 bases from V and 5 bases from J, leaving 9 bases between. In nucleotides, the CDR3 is TGTGCCAGCAGCGTAGGAGTAGATAATAATTCACCCCTCCACTTT. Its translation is CASSVGVDNNSPLHF.

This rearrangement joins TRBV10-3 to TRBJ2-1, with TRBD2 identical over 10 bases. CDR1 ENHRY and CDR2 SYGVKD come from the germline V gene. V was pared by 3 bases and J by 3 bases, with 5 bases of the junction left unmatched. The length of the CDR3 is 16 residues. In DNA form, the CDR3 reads TGTGCCATCAGTGAAGCTAGCGGGGGATACTACAATGAGCAGTTCTTC. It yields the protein CAISEASGGYYNEQFF.

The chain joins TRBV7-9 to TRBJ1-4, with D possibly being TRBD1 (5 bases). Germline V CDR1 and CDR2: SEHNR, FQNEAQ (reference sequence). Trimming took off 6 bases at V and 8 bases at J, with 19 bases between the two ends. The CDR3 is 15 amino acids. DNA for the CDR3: TGTGCCAGCAGTAGTATTGGACAACTGGGGGAAAAACTGTTTTTT. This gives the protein CASSSIGQLGEKLFF.